A selection of T cell receptor beta chains follows, all from one sample in a study of T-cell memory formation after mild COVID-19. TCRdb processed the 5' RACE reads anew with MiXCR; each CDR3 protein has one entry. This sample yields about 140,000 distinct CDR3 sequences, of which 14% are seen a single time; 28% belongs to the top ten. The sample was PBMCs or a T cell subset sorted from them (not recorded which). The receptor source for this set is an adult woman who had mild COVID-19 (a few samples of this study predate the infection). Cell type and time point are not known. Both conserved end residues are part of each CDR3. Each record gives: CDR3 DNA, CDR3 protein, V gene, clone size, J gene, D gene. D genes are given only for firm matches. The size entry is marked missing in some rows and otherwise reads once, few, many or a size class.

CDR3nt: TGCGCCAGCAGCCAAGATCGGAGGGGTGGCTACACCTTC; CDR3aa: CASSQDRRGGYTF; v_gene: TRBV4-1; abundance: -; j_gene: TRBJ1-2; d_gene: -
CDR3nt: TGCGCCAGCAGCTTGGGGGCAGGAGGCAATCAGCCCCAGCATTTT; CDR3aa: CASSLGAGGNQPQHF; v_gene: TRBV5-1; abundance: -; j_gene: TRBJ1-5; d_gene: -
CDR3nt: TGTGCCAGCAGTTTTAGGGGGGGCCTGGACATTCAGTACTTC; CDR3aa: CASSFRGGLDIQYF; v_gene: TRBV12-3/TRBV12-4; abundance: -; j_gene: TRBJ2-4; d_gene: -
CDR3nt: TGTGCCAGCAGTGAATGGCCTTGGACAGGGGTTACTGGCTACACCTTC; CDR3aa: CASSEWPWTGVTGYTF; v_gene: TRBV2; abundance: once; j_gene: TRBJ1-2; d_gene: TRBD1
CDR3nt: TGTGCCAGCAGTGATACAGGGGCGGATGAGCAGTTCTTC; CDR3aa: CASSDTGADEQFF; v_gene: TRBV12-3/TRBV12-4; abundance: -; j_gene: TRBJ2-1; d_gene: TRBD1
CDR3nt: TGTGCCAGCAGTTCGGGGAACGAAGAGACCCAGTACTTC; CDR3aa: CASSSGNEETQYF; v_gene: TRBV6-2/TRBV6-3; abundance: few; j_gene: TRBJ2-5; d_gene: -
CDR3nt: TGTGCCAGCAGTTTTGGCATGGGACAGCCTAGCACAGATACGCAGTATTTT; CDR3aa: CASSFGMGQPSTDTQYF; v_gene: TRBV7-9; abundance: few; j_gene: TRBJ2-3; d_gene: TRBD1
CDR3nt: TGCGCCAGCAGCCAAGATATCAGGAACTATGGCTACACCTTC; CDR3aa: CASSQDIRNYGYTF; v_gene: TRBV4-1; abundance: few; j_gene: TRBJ1-2; d_gene: -
CDR3nt: TGTGCCAGCAGTGAAGGCTTCCTCGGGACCGACGAGCAGTACTTC; CDR3aa: CASSEGFLGTDEQYF; v_gene: TRBV25-1; abundance: few; j_gene: TRBJ2-7; d_gene: -
CDR3nt: TGCAGCGTTGAAACTGGTCAGGGGAACACTGAAGCTTTCTTT; CDR3aa: CSVETGQGNTEAFF; v_gene: TRBV29-1; abundance: -; j_gene: TRBJ1-1; d_gene: -
CDR3nt: TGTGCCAGCAGCTTGAAGGGTTCTGGAAACACCATATATTTT; CDR3aa: CASSLKGSGNTIYF; v_gene: TRBV7-2; abundance: -; j_gene: TRBJ1-3; d_gene: -
CDR3nt: TGTGCCTGGAGTGCGACTAGCGGCCACCTGACAGAATACGAGCAGTACTTC; CDR3aa: CAWSATSGHLTEYEQYF; v_gene: TRBV30; abundance: -; j_gene: TRBJ2-7; d_gene: TRBD2
CDR3nt: TGCAGTGCTAGAGATAGACTAGCGGCAAACTACGAGCAGTACTTC; CDR3aa: CSARDRLAANYEQYF; v_gene: TRBV20-1; abundance: few; j_gene: TRBJ2-7; d_gene: TRBD2
CDR3nt: TGTGCCAGTAGTGCACTGCTGGGGGAGCAGTACTTC; CDR3aa: CASSALLGEQYF; v_gene: TRBV19; abundance: -; j_gene: TRBJ2-7; d_gene: -
CDR3nt: TGTGCCAGCACCGACGGACTAGCGGGAGAGAACACCGGGGAGCTGTTTTTT; CDR3aa: CASTDGLAGENTGELFF; v_gene: TRBV9; abundance: few; j_gene: TRBJ2-2; d_gene: TRBD2
CDR3nt: TGTGCCACCAGGGGGTATAATGAAAAACTGTTTTTT; CDR3aa: CATRGYNEKLFF; v_gene: TRBV15; abundance: -; j_gene: TRBJ1-4; d_gene: -
CDR3nt: TGTGCCAGCAGCGTAAAGCAAGGACAATACAATGAGCAGTTCTTC; CDR3aa: CASSVKQGQYNEQFF; v_gene: TRBV9; abundance: few; j_gene: TRBJ2-1; d_gene: -